Following are 2 T cell receptor beta chains from one sample sequenced in a study of blood T cell repertoires in COVID-19. Repertoires were generated with immunoSEQ multiplex PCR, while TCRdb's copy carries only in-frame clones and drops some. The data hold about 170,000 clones, with about four fifths observed a single time. The sequencing sample was made of peripheral blood. All receptors come from an elderly woman with active or convalescent COVID-19.

The rearrangement joins TRBV9 to TRBJ2-7; TRBD2 aligns across 13 bases. The V gene end was trimmed by 4 bases and the J gene end by 6 bases; junction bases not matched to a gene: 7. The length of the CDR3 is 15 residues. Germline V CDR1 and CDR2: SGDLS, YYNGEE. The CDR3 here is CASSLILAGGVEQYF. The CDR3 nucleotides read TGTGCCAGCAGCCTGATACTAGCGGGAGGGGTCGAGCAGTACTTC. Complete variable domain (other parts from reference TRBV9 and TRBJ2-7): DSGVTQTPKHLITATGQRVTLRCSPRSGDLSVYWYQQSLDQGLQFLIQYYNGEERAKGNILERFSAQQFPDLHSELNLSSLELGDSALYFCASSLILAGGVEQYFGPGTRLTVT.

This chain joins TRBV7-9 and TRBJ1-3; D unresolved. The V end was cut by 3 bases, the J end by 1 base, with 22 bases between. Germline V gene sequence: CDR1 SEHNR, CDR2 FQNEAQ (reference sequence). The CDR3 length is 19 residues. CDR3 residues: CASSFVDSSFQGSGNTIYF. Written as DNA, the CDR3 is TGTGCCAGCAGCTTCGTTGACTCTAGCTTTCAAGGGTCTGGAAACACCATATATTTT.